This T cell receptor (beta chain) is from a study of blood T cells in healthy people across ages. CDR3 length: 12 residues. Germline values: CDR1 DFQATT, CDR2 SNEGSKA (reference sequence). V was clipped by 4 bases and J by 5 bases, with 9 bases between them. A second PCR of 7 to 11 cycles used a sample-barcoded 5' primer and a J-beta primer mix. TCRdb reanalysed the 5' RACE reads using MiXCR and keeps one entry per CDR3 protein. This sample has around 800,000 distinct CDR3 sequences; roughly 60% occur once, and the top ten carry 28%. The chain uses TRBV20-1 and TRBJ2-4; D is undetermined. The sample was blood. This TCR was recovered from a man aged 25-40 years in good health. The DNA of the CDR3 is TGCAGTGCTACTCGGTCCGAAAACATTCAGTACTTC. Residues: CSATRSENIQYF.